This T cell receptor beta chain was obtained from a study of T cell changes during pregnancy in multiple sclerosis. Using immunoSEQ multiplex PCR, the repertoire was profiled, and TCRdb retains in-frame clones only, with some absent. The repertoire holds roughly 24,000 clones, with 70% to 90% as singletons. The CDR3 totals 17 residues. Germline CDR1 reads SGHRS; CDR2 reads YFSETQ. The trim removed 0 bases at V and 1 base at J, leaving 3 bases unmatched. The specimen comprised CD8+ T cells from peripheral blood mononuclear cells, sampled before pregnancy. This TCR derives from a female donor with multiple sclerosis, enrolled in a pregnancy study. This chain uses TRBV5-1 with TRBJ1-5; TRBD1 aligns across 11 bases. As DNA, the CDR3 is TGCGCCAGCAGCTTGGGGACAGGGGGCAGGAGCAATCAGCCCCAGCATTTT. Its protein is CASSLGTGGRSNQPQHF.